This TCR beta chain was observed in a study of cytomegalovirus exposure and HLA in healthy donors listed by TCRdb under 2017. At the level of the whole study: According to an earlier analysis of 587 of the donors, roughly 180 million T cells yielded roughly 100 million unique TCR beta sequences and 276 Gb of sequence data. About 280 gigabases of sequencing data and 91 million or so unique TCR sequences made up an early release that covered about 640 HLA-typed donors. Among about 410 genotyped donors of the cohort, an average of around 220,000 unique TCR beta nucleotide sequences was sequenced per donor, of which 15% to 20% were non-productive. An earlier analysis of roughly 580 of the donors used high-throughput TCR beta sequencing to judge whether each TCR beta V gene segment behaved as functional or pseudogenic. The T cell repertoires of around 670 subjects were profiled by immunosequencing and related to cytomegalovirus serostatus. Of the roughly 410 genotyped donors, 75% to 85% were placed in the genetic ancestry cluster associated with self-reported Caucasian donors. The study aimed to test whether cataloging public T cell receptors could reveal signatures of past pathogen exposure. To predict cytomegalovirus infection status, the study brought together high-throughput TCR immunosequencing, statistical association of individual TCRs with disease status, and machine learning. A later genetic analysis took genome-wide SNP genotypes for about 65% of the roughly 670 donors and used that subset as a discovery cohort. In the later analysis, no new phenotypic data were used to find candidate immune exposures; instead, reliance was placed on TCR beta sequences and their occurrence across donors. Roughly 5 DR-DQ haplotypes were handled as single units for association and clustering because linkage in the cohort was strong. Every discovery cohort repertoire had been produced on one sequencing platform. In addition to the first cohort of around 670 subjects, a separate validation cohort of under 150 different subjects was used. To study patterns of TCR occurrence, a later analysis re-analyzed previously published TCR beta repertoires from 650 to 750 donors and added high-resolution HLA genotyping. HLA typing included class I and class II loci at four-digit resolution. Alongside the repertoire data, information on donor age, sex, ethnicity and CMV serostatus was compiled. The number of donors typed differed by locus, with 629-630 for A, B, C, DRB1 and DQB1, roughly 520 for DQA1, some 570 for DPA1, and over 400 for DPB1. Overall results and qualifications from the work: Cytomegalovirus status was reported to be diagnosed by the classifier with high specificity and sensitivity in both the original and validation cohorts. A cluster of highly shared sequence variants was judged likely to represent a technical artifact of the sequencing pipeline. V-gene and J-gene trimming of TCR beta chains was associated with a missense DCLRE1C variant in a later genetic analysis, and the association was replicated in an independent cohort. A few of the identified cytomegalovirus-associated TCR beta chains were confirmed in vitro to be specific for cytomegalovirus antigens. Most TCR sequences were observed very rarely across donors, whereas some public TCRs were present in many individuals. In an earlier analysis of a few hundred of the donors, most TCR beta V segments were observed in productive rearrangements about 87% or about 30% of the time, broadly matching IMGT annotations. Most CMV-associated TCR beta chains appeared to be HLA-restricted in a later analysis, and the HLA associations seemed to be driven largely by CMV exposure. A total of fewer than 200 TCR beta chains were listed by the study as associated with cytomegalovirus. A further reported finding was that TCR beta sequences accurately predicted the HLA-A and HLA-B alleles for most subjects in the first cohort. Compared with equally common non-associated chains, HLA-associated TCR beta chains in a later analysis were more clonally expanded and had lower generation probabilities. In this cohort, only TCR beta chains were sequenced, and detectable features were limited by the absence of alpha or paired-chain data. According to a later genetic analysis, donors in an Asian-associated ancestry cluster had fewer N-insertions in productive TCRs than the approximately 630-donor mean. Assigning TCR associations to individual alleles was difficult when HLA alleles, especially DR and DQ, strongly co-occurred. Presence/absence analyses assumed roughly uniform sequencing depth across donors, an assumption that may not hold. The 87-base-pair reads could not distinguish some IMGT-functional V segments, including TRBV6-2 and TRBV6-3, so those segments were excluded. At a false discovery rate of 0.05, a later analysis linked under 20,000 TCR beta sequences to specific HLA alleles. Immune exposure information for the cohort was limited to CMV serostatus. Linkage disequilibrium might explain the correlated functional status among segregating V segments, but an unknown experimental factor could not be excluded. Because HLA typing was unavailable for some donors at each locus, only the typed subset was used in association tests. According to the authors, the approach could potentially be generalized to other disease states and immunological phenotypes. A later analysis reported that several top co-occurrence clusters appeared linked to parvovirus B19, influenza, CMV and Epstein-Barr virus. According to a later analysis, TCR association rates differed among HLA loci, with DRB1 alleles showing the most associated TCRs and HLA-C alleles showing the fewest. Because counts were too low, about 15 rarely observed V segments, including chromosome 9 orphons, were left out of the earlier analysis of over 550 of the donors.

In total, 630 or so healthy bone marrow donors made up the cohort. Cohort members were all nominally healthy when sampled, although unrecorded immune exposures were likely present. The donor tested CMV seronegative and was one of the 352 seronegative cohort members. Every donor gave a peripheral blood sample, and the peripheral blood mononuclear cells from that sample were used for TCR beta sequencing. The Qiagen DNeasy Blood Extraction Kit was used to extract genomic DNA from the blood cell samples. Library preparation employed the immunoSEQ multiplex PCR assay. A mixture of 60 forward primers for TCR Vbeta segments and 13 reverse primers for TCR Jbeta segments was used in the multiplex PCR. Amplification of the CDR3 region of rearranged TCR beta genes was performed with a multiplex PCR assay on genomic DNA. The Illumina HiSeq System was used to sequence the amplified TCR beta libraries as 87-base-pair reads. The published analysis was carried out like this. Across the 600 to 700 repertoires, a later analysis counted 75 million to 90 million unique TCR beta chains, roughly 11 million of which were shared by at least two donors. Raw reads were error-corrected and collapsed into unique sequences with a nearest-neighbor algorithm that merged closely related sequences to remove PCR and sequencing errors. CDR3 sequences were aligned to IMGT reference sequences to assign V, D and J gene segments. For a sequence to be retained, a match of at least six nucleotides to both a V gene segment and a J gene segment was required. A rearrangement was called productive if the CDR3 had no stop codons and remained in frame with V and J, and every other rearrangement was called non-productive. CDR3 was defined by IMGT convention, running from the second conserved V-encoded cysteine to the conserved J-encoded phenylalanine. The earlier analysis of 500 to 650 of the donors excluded any sequence lacking an unambiguous match to a single V gene segment. In an earlier analysis of around 600 of the donors, V segments were called functional above 56.7% productive rearrangements and were called segregating when the between-donor standard deviation exceeded 5%. A statistical classification framework was built to diagnose cytomegalovirus status from the catalog of TCR beta chain sequences. In a later analysis, TCR nucleotide sequences were compared against IMGT/GENE-DB human TR gene sequences so that V and J genes could be assigned. A later analysis assigned CDR3 sequences and most-parsimonious VDJ recombination scenarios with the TCRdist pipeline. In a later analysis, each TCR beta chain was defined by its CDR3 amino acid sequence together with its V-gene family, and reads lacking a unique V-gene family were excluded. To address suspected cross-contamination and a sequencing artifact, a later analysis removed roughly 580 highly shared, low-generation-probability nucleotide sequences. A later analysis calculated a clonal expansion index for each public chain from normalized within-repertoire ranks of inferred template counts. Generation probabilities in a later analysis came from a VDJ recombination model fitted to out-of-frame rearrangements, and those results were checked against IGoR. A later analysis scored TCR-TCR, TCR-HLA and TCR-CMV co-occurrence with hypergeometric tests, applying a repertoire-size bias correction to TCR pairs. False discovery rates were estimated in a later analysis by permuting HLA or CMV assignments 20 times. In a later analysis, co-occurring TCRs were grouped using DBSCAN, and TCRdist sequence similarity was added for clustering within HLA-allele-positive subsets. For co-occurrence clustering, repertoires with fewer than 30,000 or more than 120,000 public chains were excluded, along with 5 or 6 repertoires with anomalous nucleotide sharing. TCRdb provides this immuneACCESS table in a form limited to in-frame rearrangements. Some clones are lacking; in checked studies, under half of them reflect an unresolved V gene, and why the rest are absent is not known. V, J and clone size derive from that table, while D and trimming were established from the DNA sequence. The sample table contains a few hundred thousand clones; only one count was recorded for approximately 91% of them. 1.7% of the sample belongs to the ten largest clones.

A word on this clone: This clone's antigen is unknown. Qualities for individual bases were not recorded, and no much larger clone is one base off.

Compared with germline, V lacks 2 bases and J lacks 3 bases; bases without a gene match: 5. The CDR3 spans 15 residues, from the cysteine through the phenylalanine. Only the CDR3 part of the read is kept: 45 bases, read in frame from the first base. The germline V gene specifies SQVTM as CDR1 and ANQGSEA as CDR2. Sample: PBMCs. The receptor's source is a girl aged 2 to 10 in good health and CMV-seronegative. In this chain, TRBV29-1 is recombined with TRBJ1-3, and 9 junctional nucleotides match TRBD1. The base sequence is TGCAGCGTTGAAATGGGACAGGGAGGTGGAAACACCATATATTTT. This yields the protein CSVEMGQGGGNTIYF.